This TCR beta chain appears in the sequencing data of a study of blood T cell repertoires in COVID-19. Background on the study: In each case, the material was cDNA or gDNA derived from T cells, B-cell-depleted T cells, or PBMCs.

Only in-frame clones appear in the TCRdb table, and some are missing; sequencing was by immunoSEQ multiplex PCR. The repertoire consists of about 89,000 clones, with 60% to 85% occurring once and the leading ten covering roughly 50%. Germline V gene data show CDR1 as MNHEY and CDR2 as SVGEGT. CDR3 length: 13 amino acids. Trimming stripped 6 bases from V and 5 bases from J, with 10 bases between. The chain has TRBV6-2 or TRBV6-3 and TRBJ2-2; D is unclear. The TCR originated in a human donor in a cohort sampled during active COVID-19. Sequenced: peripheral blood. CDR3 nucleotides: TGTGCCAGCAGCCCTATTCTTACCGGGGAGCTGTTTTTT. This translates into CASSPILTGELFF.